One and the same sample provided the 14 T cell receptor beta chains below, sequenced in a study of T cells expressing NK-cell markers. TCRdb re-called the 5' RACE reads; every CDR3 protein appears as one record, without DNA. This specimen shows about 460,000 distinct CDR3 sequences; the ten leading clones hold approximately 1.4%. Sequencing input: blood T cells: a sorted CD56 or NKG2C T cell subset, CD4+ or CD8+ T cells, or bulk PBMC T cells (not recorded which). The receptors derive from a woman between 50 and 59 years old in good health.

V is TRBV3-1 and J is TRBJ2-1; TCRdb's D gene call, TRBD1, goes unchecked for lack of DNA. This CDR3 has 14 amino acids. Germline CDR1 is LGHDT and CDR2 is YNNKEL (reference sequence). The CDR3 loop reads CASSPPARDNEQFF.

The V and J genes are TRBV7-2 and TRBJ2-1; TCRdb names TRBD1, which stays unverified in the absence of DNA. Germline V gene lookup returns CDR1 SGHTA and CDR2 FQGNSA. CDR3 length: 15 residues. The CDR3 sequence is CASSRFGTDYNEQFF.

The gene calls are TRBV29-1 and TRBJ2-2; without DNA, the TCRdb call of TRBD1 cannot be checked. The CDR3 consists of 15 residues. Germline values: CDR1 SQVTM, CDR2 ANQGSEA. CDR3 in amino acids: CSVKSSAPNTGELFF.

CDR3 residues: CASSDFKEQFF. This chain links TRBV6-1 with TRBJ2-1. The CDR3 has 11 residues. Germline-derived CDR1 and CDR2 are MNHNS and SASEGT.

The chain uses TRBV2 and TRBJ2-1; TCRdb outputs TRBD2, but without DNA this stays unchecked. The CDR3 length is 12 residues. Germline values: CDR1 SNHLY, CDR2 FYNNEI. Here the CDR3 reads CASRGPSNEQFF.

The chain recombines TRBV28 with TRBJ2-3. The CDR3 has 14 residues. The V gene's germline CDR1 is MDHEN and CDR2 SYDVKM. The CDR3 here is CASSLSRAQDTQYF.

This chain uses TRBV12-3 or TRBV12-4 with TRBJ2-3; TCRdb's D gene call, TRBD2, goes unchecked for lack of DNA. This CDR3 has 18 residues. This CDR3 is CASSFNSHGSRATDTQYF.

The CDR3 sequence is CASSRGLALIYNEQFF. V and J are TRBV5-1 and TRBJ2-1; TCRdb calls TRBD2, which cannot be checked without DNA. The CDR3 is 16 amino acids. Germline V CDR1 and CDR2: SGHRS, YFSETQ.

The chain couples TRBV7-8 to TRBJ1-5; TCRdb selects TRBD1, and the lack of DNA leaves this call unchecked. CDR3 length: 19 amino acids. CDR1 is SGHVS, CDR2 FQNEAQ, per germline. CDR3 amino acids: CASSPRVAEGGKGNQPQHF.

J is TRBJ2-5 and V is TRBV5-4. CDR1 is SGHNT, CDR2 YYREEE, per germline (reference sequence). CDR3 length: 12 residues. CDR3: CASSYVKETQYF.

V gene TRBV10-3 combines with J gene TRBJ1-2; the TCRdb D gene call, TRBD1, has no DNA to confirm it. Germline assignment: CDR1 ENHRY and CDR2 SYGVKD. The CDR3 sequence is 15 residues long. Here the CDR3 reads CAATQDRVGVDGYTF.

J is TRBJ1-4 and V is TRBV12-3 or TRBV12-4; TCRdb's D gene call, TRBD1, goes unchecked for lack of DNA. The length of the CDR3 is 14 residues. The CDR3 region is CASSTLNRGEKLFF.

CDR3 protein: CASRRWDSPLHF. V and J are TRBV5-6 and TRBJ1-6. CDR1 and CDR2 from the germline V gene are SGHDT and YYEEEE. The CDR3 has 12 residues.

V and J are TRBV2 and TRBJ1-2; there is no DNA to check the TCRdb D call of TRBD1. The CDR3 is 12 residues long. Germline-derived CDR1 and CDR2 are SNHLY and FYNNEI. This CDR3 is CASSVEQGANTF.